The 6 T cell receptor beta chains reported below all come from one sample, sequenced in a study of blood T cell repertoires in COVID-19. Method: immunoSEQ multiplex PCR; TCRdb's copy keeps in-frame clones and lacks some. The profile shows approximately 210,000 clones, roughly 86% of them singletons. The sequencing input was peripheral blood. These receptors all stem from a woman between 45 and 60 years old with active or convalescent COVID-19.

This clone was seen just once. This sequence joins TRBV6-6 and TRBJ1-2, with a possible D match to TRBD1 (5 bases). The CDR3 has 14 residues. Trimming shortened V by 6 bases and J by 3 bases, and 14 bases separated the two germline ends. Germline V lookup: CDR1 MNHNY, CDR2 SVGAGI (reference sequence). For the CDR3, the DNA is TGTGCCAGCAGGGGCACCGGGGGGGACTATGGCTACACCTTC. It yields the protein CASRGTGGDYGYTF.

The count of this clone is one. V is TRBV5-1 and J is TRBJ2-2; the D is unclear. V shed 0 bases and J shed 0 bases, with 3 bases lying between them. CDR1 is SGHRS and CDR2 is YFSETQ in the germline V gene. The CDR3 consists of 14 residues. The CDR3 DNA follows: TGCGCCAGCAGCTTGGTAGCGAACACCGGGGAGCTGTTTTTT. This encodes CASSLVANTGELFF.

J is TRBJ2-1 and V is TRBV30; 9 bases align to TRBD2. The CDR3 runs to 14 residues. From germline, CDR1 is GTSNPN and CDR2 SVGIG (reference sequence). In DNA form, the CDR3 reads TGTGGATCGGCGGGAGGGCCCTCAGGGAATGAGCAGTTCTTC. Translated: CGSAGGPSGNEQFF.

The CDR3 DNA reads TGTGCCAGCAGCTTCCGCAGGGAAGAGACCCAGTACTTC. The encoded protein is CASSFRREETQYF. The chain joins TRBV5-6 to TRBJ2-5; D is perhaps TRBD1 (5 bases). V lost 2 bases and J lost 3, with 8 bases in between. The CDR3 loop spans 13 amino acids. CDR1 is SGHDT and CDR2 is YYEEEE in the germline V gene.

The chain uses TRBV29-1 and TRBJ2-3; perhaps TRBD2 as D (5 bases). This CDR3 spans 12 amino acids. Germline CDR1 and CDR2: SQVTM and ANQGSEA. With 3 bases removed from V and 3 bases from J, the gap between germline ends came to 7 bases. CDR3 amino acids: CSVDPGTDTQYF. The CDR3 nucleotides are TGCAGCGTTGACCCGGGGACAGATACGCAGTATTTT.

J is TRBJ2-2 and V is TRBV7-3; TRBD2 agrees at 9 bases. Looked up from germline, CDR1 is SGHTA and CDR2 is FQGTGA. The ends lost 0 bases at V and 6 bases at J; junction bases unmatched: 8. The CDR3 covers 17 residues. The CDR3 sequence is CASSLTGSGRFAGELFF. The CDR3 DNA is TGTGCCAGCAGCTTAACTGGGAGCGGGAGGTTCGCCGGGGAGCTGTTTTTT. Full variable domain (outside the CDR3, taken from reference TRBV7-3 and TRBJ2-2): GAGVSQTPSNKVTEKGKYVELRCDPISGHTALYWYRQSLGQGPEFLIYFQGTGAADDSGLPNDRFFAVRPEGSVSTLKIQRTERGDSAVYLCASSLTGSGRFAGELFFGEGSRLTVL.